This section outlines one T cell receptor beta chain sequence together with its context. Its target is unknown. The CDR3 end falls 3 residues outside the read, so it is completed with the germline J gene. There are 14 residues in the CDR3. V was pared by 4 bases and J by 0 bases, with 10 bases between. Germline V gene sequence: CDR1 SGHKS, CDR2 YYEKEE (reference sequence). These data are taken from a study of T cells in women clearing cervical HPV infection. Overall study: Case blood was drawn when the lesion was first found; control blood after infection became undetectable. Case blood was drawn a median roughly 160 days after lesion detection. Study-wide results and caveats: Repertoire richness, not evenness, was significantly elevated in CIN3+ cases versus controls.

MY09/MY11 PCR detected cervical HPV DNA; dot-blot assigned genotypes. Generated by immunoSEQ multiplex PCR, the TCRdb table keeps only in-frame clones and is missing some. The record lists about 22,000 clones, of which the ten most abundant hold 4.5% to 5%. J is TRBJ1-2 and V is TRBV5-5, with D unclear. This clonotype was sampled from a woman aged 18-69 years with a cervical HPV16 infection that either progressed to CIN3+ or cleared (not recorded which). Sequences were obtained from blood buffy coat. The part of the CDR3 DNA that was read is TGTGCCAGCAGCCCGGGTAGCCCTAACTATGGC. Translated: CASSPGSPNYG. The full CDR3 protein is CASSPGSPNYGYTF.